Listed below are T cell receptor beta chains from one sample, sequenced in a study. MiXCR was run by TCRdb on the 5' RACE reads, yielding one entry per CDR3 protein. This repertoire shows roughly 44,000 distinct CDR3 sequences, 25% to 30% found once; its top ten account for around 3.5%. The source material was memory CD4+ T cells sorted from a lymph node. These TCRs come from a female donor with breast cancer. Both conserved end residues are part of each CDR3. A D gene is named only where the DNA matches it firmly. Rows give clone size only sometimes, using once, few, many, or a class for an expanded clone.

cdr3_nt | cdr3_aa | j_call | clone_size | v_call | d_call
TGCGCCAGCACATCGGGAGCAGATACGCAGTATTTT | CASTSGADTQYF | TRBJ2-3 | NA | TRBV5-1 | NA
TGTGCCAGCAGCTACCACGACCGGCACGGGGAGCAGTACTTC | CASSYHDRHGEQYF | TRBJ2-7 | NA | TRBV6-5 | NA
TGTGCCAGCAGTTTTCGCCGAACTCTGGCTGAAGCTTTCTTT | CASSFRRTLAEAFF | TRBJ1-1 | few | TRBV12-3/TRBV12-4 | NA
TGTGCCTGGAGTTACCGCTCGGCTAGCGGAGATACGCAGTATTTT | CAWSYRSASGDTQYF | TRBJ2-3 | few | TRBV30 | TRBD2
TGTGCCAGCAGCCAAGACATAAGCTCCTACAATGAGCAGTTCTTC | CASSQDISSYNEQFF | TRBJ2-1 | NA | TRBV4-2 | NA
TGTGCCAGCAGCTTAGGGTGGGATACGCAGTATTTT | CASSLGWDTQYF | TRBJ2-3 | many | TRBV7-9 | NA
TGCAGTGCTAGAGACCTACGCACAGGGGGCGGCGAGCAGTACTTC | CSARDLRTGGGEQYF | TRBJ2-7 | few | TRBV20-1 | TRBD1
TGCGCCAGCAGCCAGCTAGCGGGAGGGCCATACACCGGGGAGCTGTTTTTT | CASSQLAGGPYTGELFF | TRBJ2-2 | NA | TRBV4-1 | TRBD2
TGCGCCAGCAGCTCCCCTGGACAGGCCGTTCGTGGTGAGCAGTTCTTC | CASSSPGQAVRGEQFF | TRBJ2-1 | few | TRBV5-1 | TRBD1
TGCAGTGCCGAGAGGGAGATCCGCTCCTACGAGCAGTACTTC | CSAEREIRSYEQYF | TRBJ2-7 | NA | TRBV20-1 | NA
TGTGCCATCAGTGATATAGTAGGGGCGCATGGAGATACGCAGTATTTT | CAISDIVGAHGDTQYF | TRBJ2-3 | few | TRBV10-3 | NA
TGTGCCAGCAGTTTGGCACTCCTTAATGAGCAGTTCTTC | CASSLALLNEQFF | TRBJ2-1 | NA | TRBV27 | NA
TGCAGTGCCCAGACAGGGGGAGATTCACCCCTCCACTTT | CSAQTGGDSPLHF | TRBJ1-6 | few | TRBV20-1 | TRBD1
TGCAGTGCTCGAATGACAGGGCTTATTGATACGCAGTATTTT | CSARMTGLIDTQYF | TRBJ2-3 | NA | TRBV20-1 | TRBD1
TGTGCCAGCAGTACAGCGAGCGCTCTACGCTCCTACGAGCAGTACTTC | CASSTASALRSYEQYF | TRBJ2-7 | NA | TRBV28 | NA
TGCGCCAGCAGCCAAGATGGTACGTTCACTGAAGCTTTCTTT | CASSQDGTFTEAFF | TRBJ1-1 | few | TRBV4-3 | NA
TGTGCCAGCAGCCCGGACAGGGCTAGATCGTCCGAGCAGTACTTC | CASSPDRARSSEQYF | TRBJ2-7 | NA | TRBV3-1 | TRBD1
TGTGCCAGCAGTCTATCCCCGGGACTAGCGGGAGTAACGGGCCACAATGAGCAGTTCTTC | CASSLSPGLAGVTGHNEQFF | TRBJ2-1 | NA | TRBV27 | TRBD2
TGTGCCAGCAGCTCCAGCGAACAGACAACTAACTATGGCTACACCTTC | CASSSSEQTTNYGYTF | TRBJ1-2 | few | TRBV7-8 | NA
TGTGCCAGCAGTGAAGGGTGGGACACAGATACGCAGTATTTT | CASSEGWDTDTQYF | TRBJ2-3 | few | TRBV6-1 | NA
TGTGCCAGCATCGAACTAGCTGAACGTAATGAGCAGTTCTTC | CASIELAERNEQFF | TRBJ2-1 | few | TRBV6-6 | NA
TGCAGCGTTGATGGGACAGGGTCGAAGGAGCAGTACTTC | CSVDGTGSKEQYF | TRBJ2-7 | few | TRBV29-1 | TRBD1
TGTGCCAGCGGTGATCAGGGCCCAGATACGCAGTATTTT | CASGDQGPDTQYF | TRBJ2-3 | few | TRBV7-2 | NA
TGTGCCAGCAGCTCCCAACAGGGCGAAAATCAGCCCCAGCATTTT | CASSSQQGENQPQHF | TRBJ1-5 | NA | TRBV7-2 | NA
TGTGCCAGCAGCAAAGGTGGAGCTTCGGGAGAGACCCAGTACTTC | CASSKGGASGETQYF | TRBJ2-5 | few | TRBV3-1 | NA
TGCAGTGCTAGAGACCTTGTTACTAGCGGGAAAGGCGAGACCCAGTACTTC | CSARDLVTSGKGETQYF | TRBJ2-5 | once | TRBV20-1 | TRBD2
TGTGCCAGCAGCGCCCGGACGGGAAACACCGGGGAGCTGTTTTTT | CASSARTGNTGELFF | TRBJ2-2 | NA | TRBV7-2 | NA